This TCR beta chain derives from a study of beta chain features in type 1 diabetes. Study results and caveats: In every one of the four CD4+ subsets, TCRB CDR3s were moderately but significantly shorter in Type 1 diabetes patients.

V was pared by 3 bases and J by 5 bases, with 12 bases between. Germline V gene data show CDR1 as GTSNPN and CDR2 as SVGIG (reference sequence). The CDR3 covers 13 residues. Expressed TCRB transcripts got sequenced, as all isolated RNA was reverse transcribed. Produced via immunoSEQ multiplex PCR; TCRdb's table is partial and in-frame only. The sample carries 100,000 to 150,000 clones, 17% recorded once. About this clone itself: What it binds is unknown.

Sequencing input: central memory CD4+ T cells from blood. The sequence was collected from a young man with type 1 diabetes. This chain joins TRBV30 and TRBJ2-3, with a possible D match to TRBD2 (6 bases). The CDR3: CAWSFGGQDTQYF. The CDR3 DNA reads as TGTGCCTGGAGCTTCGGGGGTCAAGATACGCAGTATTTT.